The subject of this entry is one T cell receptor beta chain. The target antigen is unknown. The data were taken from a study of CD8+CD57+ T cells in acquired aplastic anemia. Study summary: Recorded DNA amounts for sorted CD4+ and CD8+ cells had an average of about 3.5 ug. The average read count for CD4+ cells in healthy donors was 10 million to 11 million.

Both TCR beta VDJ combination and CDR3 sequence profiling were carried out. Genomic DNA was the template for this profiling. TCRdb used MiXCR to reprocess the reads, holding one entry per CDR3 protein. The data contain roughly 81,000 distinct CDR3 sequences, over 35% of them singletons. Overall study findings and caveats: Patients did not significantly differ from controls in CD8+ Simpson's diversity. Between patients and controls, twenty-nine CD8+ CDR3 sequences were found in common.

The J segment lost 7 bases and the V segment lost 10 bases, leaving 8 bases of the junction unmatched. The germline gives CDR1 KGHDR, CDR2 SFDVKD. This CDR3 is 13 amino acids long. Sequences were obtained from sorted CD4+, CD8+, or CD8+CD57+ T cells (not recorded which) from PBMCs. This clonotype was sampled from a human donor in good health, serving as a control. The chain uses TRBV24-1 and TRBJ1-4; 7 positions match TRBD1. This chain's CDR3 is CATLRGRGEKLFF. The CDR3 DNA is TGTGCCACTCTGAGGGGGCGCGGTGAAAAACTGTTTTTT.